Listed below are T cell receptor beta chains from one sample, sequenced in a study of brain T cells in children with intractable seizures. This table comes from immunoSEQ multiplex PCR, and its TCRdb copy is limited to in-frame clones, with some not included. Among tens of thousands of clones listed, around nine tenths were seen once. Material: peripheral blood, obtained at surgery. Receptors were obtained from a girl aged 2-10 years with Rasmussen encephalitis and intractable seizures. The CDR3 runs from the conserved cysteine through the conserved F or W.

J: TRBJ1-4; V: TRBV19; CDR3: CASSVTVTNEKLFF
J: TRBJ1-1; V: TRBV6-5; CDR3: CASSPPRSEAFF
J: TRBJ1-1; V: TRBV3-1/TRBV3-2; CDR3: CASRGTVIPEAFF
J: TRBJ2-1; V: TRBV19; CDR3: CASSGPGGGEFF
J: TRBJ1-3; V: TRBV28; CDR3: CASSSNRAGGGNTIYF
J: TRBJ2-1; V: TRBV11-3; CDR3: CASSTGPYNEQFF
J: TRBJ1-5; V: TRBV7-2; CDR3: CASSLAGGNQPQHF
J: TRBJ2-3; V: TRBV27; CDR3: CASSPTWMGTDTQYF
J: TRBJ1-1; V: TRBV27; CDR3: CASRQRQGRTEAFF
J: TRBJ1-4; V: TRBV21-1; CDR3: CASSPTDGINEKLFF
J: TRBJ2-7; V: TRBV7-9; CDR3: CASAGTRSYEQYF
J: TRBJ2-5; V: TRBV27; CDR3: CASSSASRWETQYF
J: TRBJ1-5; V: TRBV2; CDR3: CASSRLDQSQPQHF
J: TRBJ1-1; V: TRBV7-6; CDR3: CASSEGQSTEAFF
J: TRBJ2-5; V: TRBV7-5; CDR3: CVRRALQGKASGGQETQYF
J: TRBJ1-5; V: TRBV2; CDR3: CASSPGQGSYQPQHF
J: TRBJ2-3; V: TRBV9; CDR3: CASSVGSSTDTQYF
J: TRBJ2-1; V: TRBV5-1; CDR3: CASSLRTSGPNEQFF
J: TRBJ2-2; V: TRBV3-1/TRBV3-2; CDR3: CASSQDLGRELFF
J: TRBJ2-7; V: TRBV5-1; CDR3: CASSLDLPYEQYF
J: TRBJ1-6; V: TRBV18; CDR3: CASSHKWLPLHF
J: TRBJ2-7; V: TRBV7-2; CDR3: CASSLGRSLGEQYF
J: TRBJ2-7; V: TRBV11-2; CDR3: CASSNRGTGGGEQYF
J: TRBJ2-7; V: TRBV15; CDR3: CATSRDYGGWAEQYF
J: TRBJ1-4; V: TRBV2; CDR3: CASQRTKTKPNEKLFF
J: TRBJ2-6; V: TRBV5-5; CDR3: CASSWGTVNSGANVLTF
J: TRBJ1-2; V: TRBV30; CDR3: CAARQGLPPYGYTF
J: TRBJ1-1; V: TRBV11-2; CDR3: CASSLGTGRGTEAFF
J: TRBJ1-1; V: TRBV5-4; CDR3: CASSLQAVTFF
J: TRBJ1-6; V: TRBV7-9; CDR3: CASTIRTGESPLHF
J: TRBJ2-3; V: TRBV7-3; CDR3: CASSPKFGDTQYF
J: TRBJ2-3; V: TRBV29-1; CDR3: CTVQTSTDTQYF
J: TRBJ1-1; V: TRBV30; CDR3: CAWAQTEAFF
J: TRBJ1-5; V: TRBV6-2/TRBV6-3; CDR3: CASSYEDRPWQPQHF
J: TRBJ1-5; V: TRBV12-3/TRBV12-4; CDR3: CASSLSGELPQHF
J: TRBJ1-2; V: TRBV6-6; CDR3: CASTRAAGDNYGYTF
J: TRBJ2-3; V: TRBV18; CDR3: CASLPKTGSGNSTDTQYF
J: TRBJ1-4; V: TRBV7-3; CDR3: CASSSDQTDGDSTNEKLFF
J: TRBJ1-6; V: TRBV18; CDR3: CASSPNVRGLNSPLHF
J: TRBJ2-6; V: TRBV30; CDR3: CAWIRSRGSAGANVLTF
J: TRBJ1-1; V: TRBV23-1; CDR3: CASSQSTGKKAFF
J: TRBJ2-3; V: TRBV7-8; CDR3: CASSLGQGSPSTDTQYF
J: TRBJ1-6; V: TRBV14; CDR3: CASSQVAGRTGTGNNSPLHF
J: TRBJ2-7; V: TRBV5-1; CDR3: CASSLSRSLIDEQYF
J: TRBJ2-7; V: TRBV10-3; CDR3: CAIRSPEATYEQYF
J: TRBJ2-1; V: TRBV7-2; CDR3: CASSPLGAAYNEQFF
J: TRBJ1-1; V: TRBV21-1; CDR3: CASVLGRNTEAFF
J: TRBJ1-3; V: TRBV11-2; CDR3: CASTSGNTIYF
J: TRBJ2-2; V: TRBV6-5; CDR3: CASRQGVAGELFF
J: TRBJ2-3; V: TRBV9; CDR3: CASSSIQGARTDTQYF
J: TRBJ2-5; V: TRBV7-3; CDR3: CASSFGFETQETQYF
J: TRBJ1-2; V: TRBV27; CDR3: CASSLKAGDTYGYTF
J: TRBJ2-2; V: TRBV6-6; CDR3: CASSPSGRGTGELFF
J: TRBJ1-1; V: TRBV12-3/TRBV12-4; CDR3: CASSQTGVTEAFF